This T cell receptor beta chain was recorded in a study of ipilimumab plus nivolumab after autologous stem cell transplantation. The overall study: Patients received a median of about five ipilimumab and about 8 nivolumab doses. The myeloma cohort included high-risk transplant-naive patients and patients relapsing within 3 years of a first autologous transplant.

Ipilimumab, 1 mg/kg, started 14 to 28 days after autologous transplant. With 0 bases removed from V and 4 bases from J, the gap between germline ends came to 16 bases. Germline CDR1 reads LNHDA; CDR2 reads SQIVND (reference sequence). The CDR3 loop spans 17 amino acids. Profiled with immunoSEQ multiplex PCR; TCRdb holds only in-frame clones, not every one. The sample lists 35,000 to 50,000 clones; around nine tenths were seen once. This TCR came from a male donor with multiple myeloma. The sample was PBMCs, taken in a trial of ipilimumab plus nivolumab as post-transplant consolidation. The V gene is TRBV19, the J gene TRBJ1-5; D is uncertain. The CDR3 bases are TGTGCCAGTAGTATAGATCTTGGGCGGATAGGGAATCAGCCCCAGCATTTT. As protein: CASSIDLGRIGNQPQHF.